The 27 T cell receptor beta chains given below trace back to one sample, sequenced in a study of cytomegalovirus exposure and HLA in healthy donors. PCR was performed using 60 Vbeta and 13 Jbeta primers. Sequencing was performed with immunoSEQ multiplex PCR; in TCRdb, only in-frame clones are kept and a portion is missing. The sample data list tens of thousands of clones. The sequencing sample was made of PBMCs. These receptors were taken from a man aged 25-40 years in good health and CMV-seronegative.

The rearrangement uses TRBV7-9 and TRBJ2-1, with TRBD2 matching 7 bases. Germline assignment: CDR1 SEHNR and CDR2 FQNEAQ (reference sequence). CDR3 size: 15 residues. The J segment lost 6 bases and the V segment lost 5 bases, leaving 10 bases of the junction unmatched. CDR3 region: CASSLTSGAGNEQFF. The CDR3 DNA reads TGTGCCAGCAGCCTTACCAGCGGGGCAGGCAATGAGCAGTTCTTC. The full variable domain, completed using reference TRBV7-9 and TRBJ2-1, is DTGVSQNPRHKITKRGQNVTFRCDPISEHNRLYWYRQTLGQGPEFLTYFQNEAQLEKSRLLSDRFSAERPKGSFSTLEIQRTEQGDSAMYLCASSLTSGAGNEQFFGPGTRLTVL.

The rearrangement uses TRBV29-1 and TRBJ2-2; 7 nucleotides align to TRBD1. This CDR3 is built from 16 residues. Germline V CDR1 and CDR2: SQVTM, ANQGSEA. After removal of 6 bases from V and 5 bases from J, the junction contained 15 bases not matched to a gene. The CDR3: CSVARFGQGVTGELFF. CDR3 bases: TGCAGCGTGGCCCGGTTCGGGCAGGGGGTAACCGGGGAGCTGTTTTTT.

The rearrangement uses TRBV6-5 and TRBJ2-5; D is undetermined. This CDR3 contains 12 residues. Trimming shortened V by 6 bases and J by 7 bases, and 12 bases separated the two germline ends. CDR1 MNHEY and CDR2 SVGAGI come from the germline V gene. The CDR3 DNA reads TGTGCCAGCAGCAGGAATGAAGGGACCCAGTACTTC. It yields the protein CASSRNEGTQYF.

The DNA of the CDR3 is TGCGCCAGCAGCCAAGTTCAGGCCCGAAACTATGGCTACACCTTC. Amino acid sequence: CASSQVQARNYGYTF. This chain links TRBV4-1 with TRBJ1-2; no reliable D call. CDR3 length equals 15 residues. V was pared by 1 base and J by 2 bases, with 11 bases between. Germline V lookup: CDR1 MGHRA, CDR2 YSYEKL.

The chain couples TRBV6-5 to TRBJ2-1; TRBD2 aligns across 7 bases. CDR3 size: 15 residues. The ends lost 0 bases at V and 7 bases at J; junction bases unmatched: 6. Germline lookup yields CDR1 MNHEY and CDR2 SVGAGI. CDR3 region: CASSYSAGEENEQFF. As DNA, the CDR3 is TGTGCCAGCAGTTACTCCGCGGGGGAGGAGAATGAGCAGTTCTTC.

The rearrangement uses TRBV7-2 and TRBJ2-7; D is unclear. This CDR3 comprises 14 residues. The germline CDR1 and CDR2 sequences are SGHTA and FQGNSA. V lost 0 bases, J lost 2 bases, and 8 bases lay in between. The CDR3 region has the DNA TGTGCCAGCAGCTTAGCGGGCAGAGCCTACGAGCAGTACTTC. This encodes CASSLAGRAYEQYF.

The V call is TRBV19, the J call TRBJ2-2; D gene ambiguous. The CDR3 length is 15 residues. Per the germline V gene, CDR1 is LNHDA and CDR2 is SQIVND (reference sequence). The ends were cut back, 3 bases at V and 0 bases at J, with 8 bases in the middle. Here the CDR3 reads CASSMPTANTGELFF. The CDR3 DNA reads as TGTGCCAGTAGTATGCCGACTGCGAACACCGGGGAGCTGTTTTTT.

The chain uses TRBV20-1 and TRBJ2-5; TRBD2 is a possible D gene (5 bases). The J call may be mistaken, given a closer DNA end match to TRBJ2-7. The CDR3 runs to 9 residues. The V gene's germline CDR1 is DFQATT and CDR2 SNEGSKA (reference sequence). The CDR3 is CSAGVEQYF. The CDR3 nucleotides read TGCAGTGCGGGAGTCGAGCAGTACTTC.

The genes are TRBV7-9 and TRBJ2-3, with D possibly matching TRBD2 (6 bases). Trimming cost V 3 bases and J 2 bases, with 12 bases left between them. CDR1 is SEHNR, CDR2 FQNEAQ, per germline (reference sequence). The CDR3 extends over 15 amino acids. The CDR3 DNA is TGTGCCAGCAGCTTCTACGGCGGGACCACAGATACGCAGTATTTT. Protein product: CASSFYGGTTDTQYF.

The rearrangement links TRBV5-1 to TRBJ1-1; D not certain. V dropped 0 bases and J dropped 1 base, with 7 bases sitting between them. The CDR3 sequence is 14 residues long. Germline assignment: CDR1 SGHRS and CDR2 YFSETQ. CDR3 region: CASSLGGGNTEAFF. As DNA, the CDR3 is TGCGCCAGCAGCTTGGGAGGAGGGAACACTGAAGCTTTCTTT.

The V and J genes are TRBV27 and TRBJ2-7, with D possibly TRBD1 on 6 matching bases. V lost 8 bases and J lost 2, with 19 bases in between. The CDR3 covers 15 residues. CDR1 is MNHEY, CDR2 SMNVEV, per germline (reference sequence). The DNA for the CDR3 is TGTGCCAGCCGTGAGGGGACACAAGTTACCTACGAGCAGTACTTC. Protein: CASREGTQVTYEQYF.

The gene calls are TRBV5-4 and TRBJ2-7; a weak D match, TRBD1 (6 bases). V gave up 4 bases and J gave up 0 bases, with 11 bases separating them. The CDR3 has 14 amino acids. Germline CDR1 SGHNT, CDR2 YYREEE (reference sequence). CDR3 nucleotides: TGTGCCAGCAGCGAAGGGGGTTCCTCCTACGAGCAGTACTTC. Translated: CASSEGGSSYEQYF.

The V call is TRBV7-3, the J call TRBJ2-3, with D perhaps matching TRBD1 (5 bases). The CDR3 sequence is 15 residues long. Germline V gives CDR1 SGHTA, CDR2 FQGTGA. Deletions cut 1 base from V and 2 bases from J, with 10 bases between. The CDR3 nucleotides read TGTGCCAGCAGCTTAAGGGGCCTCAACACAGATACGCAGTATTTT. It is translated as CASSLRGLNTDTQYF. Based on the CDR3 plus reference TRBV7-3 and TRBJ2-3, the full variable domain is GAGVSQTPSNKVTEKGKYVELRCDPISGHTALYWYRQSLGQGPEFLIYFQGTGAADDSGLPNDRFFAVRPEGSVSTLKIQRTERGDSAVYLCASSLRGLNTDTQYFGPGTRLTVL.

The gene calls are TRBV27 and TRBJ1-4, with TRBD1 as a possible D gene (6 bases). The V and J ends lost 7 bases and 3 bases respectively, with 9 bases between them. Germline CDR1 reads MNHEY; CDR2 reads SMNVEV (reference sequence). This CDR3 comprises 13 residues. CDR3 sequence reads: CASTGDPNEKLFF. In DNA, the CDR3 is TGTGCCAGCACAGGGGATCCTAATGAAAAACTGTTTTTT.

Here the CDR3 DNA reads TGCGCCAGCAGCTTGGTGGGCGAATATGGCTACACCTTC. It specifies CASSLVGEYGYTF. The V and J genes are TRBV5-1 and TRBJ1-2; D is unclear. The length of the CDR3 is 13 residues. The germline V gene encodes CDR1 SGHRS and CDR2 YFSETQ. V dropped 0 bases and J dropped 5 bases, with 8 bases sitting between them.

The chain couples TRBV11-3 to TRBJ2-7; 7 nucleotides agree with TRBD2. Germline trimming cut 5 bases from V and 5 bases from J; bases unmatched to any gene: 6. CDR1 SGHNT and CDR2 YENEEA come from the germline V gene. CDR3 length equals 13 residues. The CDR3 loop reads CASSPTSDHEQYF. The CDR3 DNA follows: TGTGCCAGCAGCCCTACTAGCGACCACGAGCAGTACTTC.

The chain couples TRBV5-4 to TRBJ2-5; the match to TRBD1 covers 7 bases. Looked up from germline, CDR1 is SGHNT and CDR2 is YYREEE (reference sequence). Losses at the gene ends were 0 bases for V and 4 bases for J; bases not matched to a gene: 6. The CDR3 extends over 15 amino acids. The CDR3 spells CASSLETGLVETQYF. CDR3 nucleotide sequence: TGTGCCAGCAGCTTGGAGACAGGGTTGGTAGAGACCCAGTACTTC.

This chain links TRBV6-1 with TRBJ2-7, with D unclear. This CDR3 contains 11 residues. CDR1 is MNHNS and CDR2 is SASEGT in the germline V gene. Deletions cut 9 bases from V and 6 bases from J, with 12 bases between. The CDR3 nucleotides read TGTGCCAGAAGTCCCGAGGTCGAGCAGTACTTC. Translation gives CARSPEVEQYF.

The chain carries TRBV4-3 and TRBJ1-5, with a weak D call TRBD1 (6 bases). The germline V gene has CDR1 LGHNA and CDR2 YSLEER. Trimming took 1 base from V and 3 from J, leaving 10 bases between them. The CDR3 covers 15 residues. The CDR3 nucleotides read TGCGCCAGCAGCCAAGGTACAGGGTACAATCAGCCCCAGCATTTT. As protein: CASSQGTGYNQPQHF.

This chain joins TRBV30 and TRBJ2-7; D is undetermined. This CDR3 has 11 amino acids. V lost 1 base to trimming and J lost 4 bases, with 5 bases between them. Germline CDR1 reads GTSNPN; CDR2 reads SVGIG (reference sequence). In DNA, the CDR3 is TGTGCCTGGAGTGGGCAGTACGAGCAGTACTTC. Protein product: CAWSGQYEQYF.

This chain connects TRBV30 to TRBJ1-3; D might be TRBD1 (5 bases). The CDR3 runs to 15 residues. With 4 bases removed from V and 0 bases from J, the gap between germline ends came to 13 bases. The germline gives CDR1 GTSNPN, CDR2 SVGIG (reference sequence). CDR3 protein: CAWTRDANSGNTIYF. The CDR3 DNA sequence: TGTGCCTGGACGCGGGACGCCAACTCTGGAAACACCATATATTTT.

The chain combines TRBV10-3 with TRBJ2-5, with 8 bases matching TRBD1. The germline V gene has CDR1 ENHRY and CDR2 SYGVKD. Unmatched junction bases numbered 7, after V lost 10 bases and J lost 0 bases. The CDR3 extends over 14 amino acids. Here the CDR3 reads CASGQGLYQETQYF. The CDR3 DNA follows: TGTGCCAGTGGACAGGGACTGTACCAAGAGACCCAGTACTTC.

The rearrangement links TRBV16 to TRBJ2-7, with D unclear. V lost 3 bases and J 1 base, leaving 7 bases between the germline ends. The CDR3 runs 13 residues. Looked up from germline, CDR1 is KGHSY and CDR2 is FQNENV. CDR3 protein: CASSHSLSYEQYF. The CDR3 region has the DNA TGTGCCAGCAGCCACTCTCTTTCCTACGAGCAGTACTTC.

The V call is TRBV7-6, the J call TRBJ2-6, with a weak D call TRBD1 (5 bases). The CDR3 has 16 residues. V was cut by 2 bases and J by 4 bases, with 12 bases left in between. The V gene's germline CDR1 is SGHVS and CDR2 FNYEAQ. Here the CDR3 reads CASSLTGRSGANVLTF. The CDR3 bases are TGTGCCAGCAGCTTAACAGGACGAAGCGGGGCCAACGTCCTGACTTTC.

V is TRBV15 and J is TRBJ2-5, with a weak D call TRBD2 (7 bases). Per the germline V gene, CDR1 is LNHNV and CDR2 is YYDKDF (reference sequence). This CDR3 spans 15 amino acids. Trimming pared 6 bases from V and 5 bases from J, leaving 19 bases between. CDR3 DNA sequence: TGTGCCACCAGAAGGGTCGGGGGGCTCGGTGAGACCCAGTACTTC. This translates into CATRRVGGLGETQYF.

The CDR3 region is CASSQEPRLAGGPGEFF. For the CDR3, the DNA is TGCGCCAGCAGCCAAGAACCACGACTAGCGGGAGGGCCCGGGGAGTTCTTC. This chain uses TRBV4-1 with TRBJ2-1, with 14 bases fitting TRBD2. Germline V lookup: CDR1 MGHRA, CDR2 YSYEKL. CDR3 length: 17 residues. With 0 bases clipped from V and 14 bases from J, the junction kept 12 bases outside the gene matches.

V is TRBV6-1 and J is TRBJ2-1; D remains unclear. The germline CDR1 and CDR2 sequences are MNHNS and SASEGT. This CDR3 contains 14 residues. Trimming removed 11 bases from V and 4 bases from J, with 18 bases in between. The CDR3 region is CAEPTPPLYNEQFF. The CDR3 region has the DNA TGTGCCGAACCCACTCCCCCGCTTTACAATGAGCAGTTCTTC.